This T cell receptor beta chain was captured by sequencing in a study of tumor-infiltrating lymphocytes in primary liver carcinoma. About the study: Cases comprised patients with primary liver carcinoma who received surgical resection. Enrolled patients were male and female, aged 30 to 69 years.

V was shortened by 5 bases and J by 7 bases, with 21 bases between the two germline ends. Germline-derived CDR1 and CDR2 are SNHLY and FYNNEI. The CDR3 has 16 residues. This clonotype came up once. Priming with a constant-region primer yielded TCR beta cDNA from 400 to 550 ng total RNA. Libraries of TCR beta came from three nested multiplex PCR rounds with slightly modified ARM-PCR. The two initial PCR rounds, roughly 10 cycles each, used TRBV1-TRBV30 forward and C-beta reverse primers. TCRdb fed the multiplex PCR reads into MiXCR, producing one record per CDR3 protein. Among about 200,000 distinct CDR3 sequences, roughly 61% were seen once, and the ten largest hold around 7.1%. The blood RNA (from unsorted whole blood) was obtained, and germline DNA was also extracted.

This clonotype was sampled from a woman aged 55-75 years with primary liver carcinoma and hepatitis B virus infection. Sequencing was carried out using peripheral blood. V usage is TRBV2 and J usage is TRBJ2-4; D possibly corresponds to TRBD2 (5 bases). CDR3 loop: CASSRSGIEARNIQYF. The CDR3 DNA sequence: TGTGCCAGCAGTCGGTCCGGGATAGAAGCTAGGAACATTCAGTACTTC.